This TCR beta chain was retrieved from a study of control samples from healthy donors and cancer patients. Germline CDR1 and CDR2: LGHNA and YNFKEQ. V was clipped by 4 bases and J by 2 bases, with 16 bases between them. The CDR3 contains 16 residues. TCRdb's copy holds only in-frame clones and misses some; the assay was immunoSEQ multiplex PCR. The profile shows some 140,000 clones, 80% to 95% of them singletons. The source is a man younger than 45 in good health. The chain employs TRBV4-2 and TRBJ2-3, with D maybe TRBD2 (6 bases). Specimen: blood. The CDR3 is CASSPTSLPHTDTQYF. The CDR3 DNA reads as TGTGCCAGCAGCCCCACTAGCTTGCCACACACAGATACGCAGTATTTT.